A single sample is the source of the 9 T cell receptor beta chains below, sequenced in a study of a mutant IDH1 vaccine in newly diagnosed glioma. Described time point: baseline, week 1 (first vaccination visit). Indicated treatment: pre-vaccination baseline after standard-of-care therapy. The repertoire was sequenced with immunoSEQ multiplex PCR; TCRdb's copy has only in-frame clones and lacks some. In the table there are tens of thousands of clones, around 80% of which are singletons. Sequenced here: PBMCs, sampled from a glioma patient treated with radiotherapy, temozolomide or both. These receptors all stem from a middle-aged man with glioma. Some clones in this sample may be carry-over from other donors' samples.

The genes are TRBV19 and TRBJ1-5, with a possible D match to TRBD1 (6 bases). Trimming cost V 4 bases and J 5 bases, with 12 bases left between them. In germline, CDR1 is LNHDA, CDR2 SQIVND (reference sequence). The CDR3 sequence is 14 residues long. CDR3 bases: TGTGCCAGTAGTACAGCAGGGGTATATCAGCCCCAGCATTTT. It specifies CASSTAGVYQPQHF.

The chain links TRBV5-8 to TRBJ1-1; TRBD1 agrees at 9 bases. The ends lost 3 bases at V and 3 bases at J; junction bases unmatched: 3. CDR1 is SGHTS and CDR2 is YDEGEE in the germline V gene. The CDR3 runs to 14 residues. The CDR3: CASSWRDRDTEAFF. The CDR3 coding sequence is TGTGCCAGCAGCTGGAGGGACAGGGACACTGAAGCTTTCTTT.

The chain is built from TRBV30 and TRBJ1-6; D unclear. CDR3 length equals 13 residues. Per the germline V gene, CDR1 is GTSNPN and CDR2 is SVGIG (reference sequence). Trimming removed 2 bases at V and 14 bases at J, with 16 bases between. This CDR3 is CAWSLSDVLALHF. DNA for the CDR3: TGTGCCTGGAGTTTGTCTGATGTTCTTGCCCTCCACTTT.

The V call is TRBV30, the J call TRBJ1-2; 7 bases map to TRBD1. Germline-derived CDR1 and CDR2 are GTSNPN and SVGIG (reference sequence). After removal of 4 bases from V and 5 bases from J, the junction contained 13 bases not matched to a gene. The CDR3 extends over 15 amino acids. The CDR3 here is CAWTPNRGKGYGYTF. In nucleotides, the CDR3 is TGTGCCTGGACCCCGAACAGGGGAAAAGGGTATGGCTACACCTTC. The full variable domain, its missing parts supplied by reference TRBV30 and TRBJ1-2, is SQTIHQWPATLVQPVGSPLSLECTVEGTSNPNLYWYRQAAGRGLQLLFYSVGIGQISSEVPQNLSASRPQDRQFILSSKKLLLSDSGFYLCAWTPNRGKGYGYTFGSGTRLTVV.

This clone was counted many times. The chain has TRBV7-9 and TRBJ2-1; 11 nucleotides align to TRBD2. Germline V gene data show CDR1 as SEHNR and CDR2 as FQNEAQ (reference sequence). This CDR3 spans 15 amino acids. Trimming cost V 5 bases and J 10 bases; bases outside gene matches: 10. CDR3 region: CASSATSGGPREQFF. The CDR3 DNA reads TGTGCCAGCAGCGCAACTAGCGGGGGTCCCCGAGAGCAGTTCTTC.

The gene calls are TRBV5-4 and TRBJ1-1; no clear D. Trimming stripped 3 bases from V and 1 base from J, with 13 bases between. Germline V gene data show CDR1 as SGHNT and CDR2 as YYREEE (reference sequence). The CDR3 is made up of 15 amino acids. CDR3: CASSSRGGANTEAFF. CDR3 DNA sequence: TGTGCCAGCAGCTCCCGGGGAGGAGCGAACACTGAAGCTTTCTTT.

This clone was seen many times. The rearrangement joins TRBV4-1 to TRBJ1-1; the D is unclear. Germline V gene lookup returns CDR1 MGHRA and CDR2 YSYEKL. CDR3 length equals 12 residues. Trimming removed 2 bases from V and 2 bases from J, with 3 bases in between. The CDR3 loop reads CASSQFNTEAFF. The CDR3 bases are TGCGCCAGCAGCCAATTTAACACTGAAGCTTTCTTT.

This clone was found once. The chain couples TRBV5-4 to TRBJ2-2; 8 bases map to TRBD2. Germline CDR1 and CDR2: SGHNT and YYREEE (reference sequence). With 0 bases clipped from V and 0 bases from J, the junction kept 1 base outside the gene matches. The CDR3 is 16 residues long. CDR3 sequence: CASSLARGANTGELFF. The CDR3 nucleotides are TGTGCCAGCAGCTTGGCGCGGGGGGCGAACACCGGGGAGCTGTTTTTT.

The J gene is TRBJ2-1, the V gene TRBV4-1; 16 bases agree with TRBD2. Per germline, CDR1 MGHRA and CDR2 YSYEKL. Trimming took 1 base from V and 3 from J; bases not matched to a gene: 6. This CDR3 has 19 residues. CDR3 in amino acids: CASSQVGTSGGAFYNEQFF. CDR3 sequence (DNA): TGCGCCAGCAGCCAAGTGGGGACTAGCGGGGGGGCATTCTACAATGAGCAGTTCTTC.